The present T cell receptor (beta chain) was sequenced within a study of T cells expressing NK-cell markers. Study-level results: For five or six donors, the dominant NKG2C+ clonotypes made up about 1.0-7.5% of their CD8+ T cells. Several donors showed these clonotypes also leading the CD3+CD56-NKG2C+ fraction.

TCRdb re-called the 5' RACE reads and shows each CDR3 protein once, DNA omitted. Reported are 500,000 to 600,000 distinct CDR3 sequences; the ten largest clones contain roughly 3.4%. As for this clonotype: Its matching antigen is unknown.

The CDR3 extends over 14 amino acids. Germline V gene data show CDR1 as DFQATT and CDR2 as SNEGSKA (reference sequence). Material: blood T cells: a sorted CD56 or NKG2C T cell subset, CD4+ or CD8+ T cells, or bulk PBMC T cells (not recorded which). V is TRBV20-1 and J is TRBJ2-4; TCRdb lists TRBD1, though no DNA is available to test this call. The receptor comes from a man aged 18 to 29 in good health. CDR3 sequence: CSARTEGAKNIQYF.